A single sample gave rise to the 15 T cell receptor beta chains below, sequenced in a study of early T cells in non-severe SARS-CoV-2 infection. One entry per CDR3 protein, called by TCRdb with MiXCR from the 5' RACE reads. This sample carries 59,000 or so distinct CDR3 sequences, around 13% of them seen once, and the ten largest clones take 1.2% to 1.5%. Sequences were derived from whole blood, sampled at baseline. The receptor source for this set is an adult who was a healthcare worker with PCR-confirmed SARS-CoV-2 infection or an uninfected control (not recorded which).

This clonotype was found a few times. The chain carries TRBV9 and TRBJ2-3, with D unclear. This CDR3 is built from 16 residues. Germline assignment: CDR1 SGDLS and CDR2 YYNGEE. Trimming took off 4 bases at V and 1 base at J, with 16 bases between the two ends. CDR3 residues: CASSSLAMIGTDTQYF. The CDR3 DNA sequence: TGTGCCAGCAGCTCACTTGCGATGATCGGCACAGATACGCAGTATTTT.

This clonotype was detected ten times or more. The chain carries TRBV7-2 and TRBJ2-5, with TRBD1 identical over 8 bases. Germline V gives CDR1 SGHTA, CDR2 FQGNSA. The CDR3 runs to 13 residues. Losses at the gene ends were 5 bases for V and 5 bases for J; bases not matched to a gene: 4. The CDR3 sequence: CASSPDRGETQYF. CDR3 nucleotides: TGTGCCAGCAGCCCAGACAGGGGTGAGACCCAGTACTTC.

The chain combines TRBV11-2 with TRBJ2-2; D is perhaps TRBD1 (6 bases). The CDR3 has 17 amino acids. Trimming pared 4 bases from V and 2 bases from J, leaving 17 bases between. Germline CDR1 and CDR2: SGHAT and FQNNGV. CDR3 coding DNA: TGTGCCAGCAGCTCGGTCGGCAGGGGACATAACACCGGGGAGCTGTTTTTT. The encoded protein is CASSSVGRGHNTGELFF.

This clonotype was observed at least ten times. The chain links TRBV5-1 to TRBJ2-6; D assignment may be TRBD1 or TRBD2 (5 bases each). CDR3 length equals 17 residues. The ends were cut back, 0 bases at V and 0 bases at J, with 10 bases in the middle. Per the germline V gene, CDR1 is SGHRS and CDR2 is YFSETQ. CDR3 nucleotides: TGCGCCAGCAGCTTGGCCTGGGGGAGCTCTGGGGCCAACGTCCTGACTTTC. This translates into CASSLAWGSSGANVLTF.

This clonotype has just a few counts. The chain recombines TRBV12-3 or TRBV12-4 with TRBJ1-2; perhaps TRBD1 as D (5 bases). This CDR3 contains 15 residues. Trimming cost V 6 bases and J 4 bases, with 18 bases left between them. Here the CDR3 reads CASSQGLPRVYGYTF. The CDR3 DNA reads TGTGCCAGCAGCCAGGGACTCCCCAGGGTCTATGGCTACACCTTC.

The J gene is TRBJ2-3, the V gene TRBV28; the D gene could be TRBD1 or TRBD2 (5 bases each). The CDR3 sequence is 14 residues long. CDR1 and CDR2 from the germline V gene are MDHEN and SYDVKM. Trimming pared 7 bases from V and 0 bases from J, leaving 11 bases between. The chain's CDR3 is CASKSGGSTDTQYF. Here the CDR3 DNA reads TGTGCCAGCAAGAGTGGGGGAAGCACAGATACGCAGTATTTT.

This clonotype was seen a few times. This chain joins TRBV12-3 or TRBV12-4 and TRBJ2-4, with D perhaps given as TRBD1 or TRBD2 (5 bases each). The V gene lost 5 bases and the J gene lost 14 bases, with 19 bases spanning the gap. This CDR3 has 13 amino acids. CDR3 amino acids: CASSIRDRGPEYF. DNA for the CDR3: TGTGCCAGCAGTATCCGGGACCGCGGGCCTGAGTACTTC.

This clonotype was picked up many times. CDR3 nucleotides: TGCAGTGCTAGAGGGGTTCCGGGACGGTTCTCCTACGAGCAGTACTTC. This gives the protein CSARGVPGRFSYEQYF. The chain recombines TRBV20-1 with TRBJ2-7, with D tentatively TRBD1 or TRBD2 (5 bases each). This CDR3 has 16 residues. Germline CDR1 reads DFQATT; CDR2 reads SNEGSKA (reference sequence). Trimming removed 1 base at V and 0 bases at J, with 16 bases between.

The chain combines TRBV10-3 with TRBJ1-1; unclear D gene. CDR1 ENHRY and CDR2 SYGVKD come from the germline V gene. The CDR3 sequence is 14 residues long. The V end was cut by 4 bases, the J end by 6 bases, with 15 bases between. CDR3 sequence (DNA): TGTGCCATCAGTGGTCAAACTGAGGGCGCTGAAGCTTTCTTT. Amino acid sequence: CAISGQTEGAEAFF.

In this sample, this clonotype turned up many times. This rearrangement joins TRBV6-5 to TRBJ1-5; the D gene is possibly TRBD1 (6 bases). The CDR3 extends over 14 amino acids. Per germline, CDR1 MNHEY and CDR2 SVGAGI. Trimming shortened V by 4 bases and J by 5 bases, and 12 bases separated the two germline ends. CDR3 sequence: CASSSGHLDQPQHF. CDR3 sequence (DNA): TGTGCCAGCAGTTCGGGACACTTAGATCAGCCCCAGCATTTT.

The sample holds many counts of this clonotype. The CDR3 nucleotides read TGTGCCACCAGCATCCCCGGGACAGGGGGTGAAAAACTGTTTTTT. As protein: CATSIPGTGGEKLFF. The chain joins TRBV15 to TRBJ1-4, with TRBD1 identical over 11 bases. The CDR3 extends over 15 amino acids. The trim removed 4 bases at V and 7 bases at J, leaving 5 bases unmatched. Germline V CDR1 and CDR2: LNHNV, YYDKDF (reference sequence).

Here the CDR3 reads CSVEDRGLAFF. CDR3 DNA sequence: TGCAGCGTTGAAGATCGTGGATTAGCTTTCTTT. The chain has TRBV29-1 and TRBJ1-1; D is uncertain. CDR3 length equals 11 residues. V was clipped by 0 bases and J by 10 bases, with 9 bases between them. Germline V gene lookup returns CDR1 SQVTM and CDR2 ANQGSEA.

This chain connects TRBV2 to TRBJ1-1, with D unclear. The V end lost 5 bases, the J end lost 5 bases, and 9 bases lay between the germline ends. The germline V gene encodes CDR1 SNHLY and CDR2 FYNNEI. CDR3 length: 12 residues. The DNA of the CDR3 is TGTGCCAGCAGTTATAGAAGGACTGAAGCTTTCTTT. Translated: CASSYRRTEAFF.

The chain joins TRBV20-1 to TRBJ1-1, with a possible D match to TRBD1 (5 bases). The CDR3 spans 13 residues. V lost 6 bases, J lost 4 bases, and 15 bases lay in between. Per the germline V gene, CDR1 is DFQATT and CDR2 is SNEGSKA (reference sequence). The DNA of the CDR3 is TGCAGTGCCCAAACGTGGGGGGGCACTGAAGCTTTCTTT. Protein product: CSAQTWGGTEAFF.

This chain links TRBV3-1 with TRBJ1-1; 7 bases fit TRBD1. This CDR3 comprises 15 residues. Trimming took 1 base from V and 9 from J; bases not matched to a gene: 11. Germline V lookup: CDR1 LGHDT, CDR2 YNNKEL (reference sequence). CDR3 DNA sequence: TGTGCCAGCAGCCAAGGTTTTCGACAGGGTCTCCAAGCTTTCTTT. It is translated as CASSQGFRQGLQAFF.